This T cell receptor (beta chain) was sequenced during a study of post-analysis software for immune sequencing data. Overall study context: Relapsing-remitting, secondary progressive and progressive-relapsing multiple sclerosis courses were included.

Unique molecular identifiers had been added to the TCR beta cDNA libraries. TCRdb reanalysed the PCR reads using MiXCR and keeps one entry per CDR3 protein. Of 650,000 to 900,000 distinct CDR3 sequences in the sample, about half were seen once. The CDR3 has 16 amino acids. Germline V gives CDR1 SQVTM, CDR2 ANQGSEA. Trimming took 4 bases from V and 4 from J; bases not matched to a gene: 13. General study findings and limits: Patients had higher frequencies than controls of a few TRBV segments, including TRBV5-6, TRBV5-1 and TRBV20-1.

Comment on this clonotype: Its cognate antigen is unknown.

The chain joins TRBV29-1 to TRBJ2-3, with 8 bases lining up with TRBD1. The sequence was collected from a girl aged 5-17 years with multiple sclerosis. The sequencing input was blood. In DNA, the CDR3 is TGCAGCGTTGTAGAGAGCGACAGGGGAGGCCCAGATACGCAGTATTTT. It translates to CSVVESDRGGPDTQYF.